This T cell receptor beta chain was profiled in a study of tumor-infiltrating lymphocytes in primary liver carcinoma. Germline V gene lookup returns CDR1 SGHAT and CDR2 FQNNGV. The CDR3 is made up of 15 amino acids. A primer matching the constant region was used to make TCR beta cDNA from 500 to 650 ng of total RNA. Employing slightly modified ARM-PCR, three nested multiplex PCR rounds were run, and these gave rise to the TCR beta libraries. Forward primers for TRBV1-TRBV30 and a C-beta reverse primer served the first two PCR rounds, at roughly 10 cycles each. From the multiplex PCR reads, TCRdb called clonotypes with MiXCR, one entry per CDR3 protein. Here the sample spans 95,000 to 150,000 distinct CDR3 sequences, 55% to 75% being singletons. Scientists recovered RNA and DNA together from roughly 20-30 mg of unsorted bulk tissue. This clonotype was seen once. A junction boundary mismatches the germline segment, possibly from a read error.

The J gene is TRBJ2-3, the V gene TRBV11-2; D not certain. The sequence was collected from a woman aged 55 to 70 with primary liver carcinoma and hepatitis B virus infection. The sample consisted of liver tumor tissue from sampling region 1. Subset: tumor region T1, superior pole. Here the CDR3 DNA reads TGTGCCAGCAGCATTGATCTAGATAATACAGATACGGAGTATTTT. Encoded protein: CASSIDLDNTDTEYF.